The 3 T cell receptor beta chains reported below all come from one sample, sequenced in a study of T cells in Graves' hyperthyroidism and ophthalmopathy. The CDR3 regions of TCR beta were amplified from RNA transcripts. First-round RT-PCR of the TCR CDR3 relied on the HTBI primer set. TCRdb used MiXCR to reprocess the multiplex PCR reads, holding one entry per CDR3 protein. The table has more than 500,000 distinct CDR3 sequences, about 16% seen once. Sequencing input: blood. Source of these receptors: a woman younger than 45 with Graves' ophthalmopathy.

This clonotype was detected a few times. The chain is built from TRBV12-3 or TRBV12-4 and TRBJ2-7; TRBD1 matches 7 bases. CDR3 length: 12 amino acids. V lost 6 bases and J lost 4; bases outside the gene matches: 3. CDR3 loop: CASRQGSYEQYF. DNA for the CDR3: TGTGCCAGCAGACAGGGGTCTTACGAGCAGTACTTC.

This clonotype has at least ten counts. The chain couples TRBV2 to TRBJ2-7; 10 nucleotides line up with TRBD2. CDR1 is SNHLY and CDR2 is FYNNEI in the germline V gene. V shed 7 bases, J shed 2 bases, and the junction held 8 bases outside the gene matches. This CDR3 is 15 amino acids long. The CDR3 bases are TGTGCCAGCACCGGGACTAGCGTGAATCCCTACGAGCAGTACTTC. Residues: CASTGTSVNPYEQYF.

This clonotype was recorded at least ten times. V gene TRBV2 combines with J gene TRBJ2-1; D not certain. The CDR3 has 15 amino acids. V lost 3 bases to trimming and J lost 0 bases, with 9 bases between them. Germline CDR1 reads SNHLY; CDR2 reads FYNNEI. CDR3 DNA sequence: TGTGCCAGCAGTGAGGCCACGAGCTCCTACAATGAGCAGTTCTTC. Protein sequence: CASSEATSSYNEQFF.